The 8 T cell receptor beta chains below come from one sample, sequenced in a study of T-cell reconstitution after alpha-beta-depleted transplantation in children. Unique molecular identifiers were incorporated during preparation of the TCRbeta library. A single record per CDR3 protein comes from TCRdb applying MiXCR to the PCR reads. The table includes 500,000 to 600,000 distinct CDR3 sequences, over 25% detected once. This specimen consisted of PBMCs from the stem cell graft donor, obtained from the stem cell graft. The receptors derive from a human donor who donated a stem cell graft to a child with aplastic anemia.

The rearrangement uses TRBV5-1 and TRBJ2-2; 8 nucleotides match TRBD1. This CDR3 contains 16 residues. Germline V gene data show CDR1 as SGHRS and CDR2 as YFSETQ. Unmatched junction bases numbered 9, after V lost 1 base and J lost 7 bases. In DNA form, the CDR3 reads TGCGCCAGCAGCTTGATCAGGGGGCGAAGTAGCGGGGAGCTGTTTTTT. This codes for CASSLIRGRSSGELFF.

The chain uses TRBV12-3 or TRBV12-4 and TRBJ2-1; D is unresolved. The length of the CDR3 is 13 residues. V lost 6 bases to trimming and J lost 8 bases, with 14 bases between them. CDR3 amino acids: CASSLGSLYEQFF. In DNA form, the CDR3 reads TGTGCCAGCAGCCTCGGGTCGTTATATGAGCAGTTCTTC.

The chain uses TRBV4-2 and TRBJ2-5, with D possibly TRBD2 on 6 matching bases. The CDR3 loop spans 14 amino acids. Trimming pared 1 base from V and 9 bases from J, leaving 15 bases between. The V gene's germline CDR1 is LGHNA and CDR2 YNFKEQ. Here the CDR3 DNA reads TGTGCCAGCAGCCAAGCGGGAGCCGATGGGGCCCAGTACTTC. Its protein product is CASSQAGADGAQYF.

The gene calls are TRBV11-3 and TRBJ1-1; D may be TRBD1 (5 bases). V was shortened by 1 base and J by 0 bases, with 15 bases between the two germline ends. The CDR3 is 17 residues long. Per germline, CDR1 SGHNT and CDR2 YENEEA. CDR3 sequence (DNA): TGTGCCAGCAGCTTAGGACGGAGAGGGACCCTGAACACTGAAGCTTTCTTT. Its translation: CASSLGRRGTLNTEAFF.

This rearrangement joins TRBV4-1 to TRBJ2-2; TRBD1 matches 8 bases. CDR1 is MGHRA, CDR2 YSYEKL, per germline. CDR3 length: 17 amino acids. J gave up 3 bases and V 1 base, and 7 bases lay outside the gene matches. CDR3 nucleotide sequence: TGCGCCAGCAGCCAAGGAAGGGACAGGTCCTACACCGGGGAGCTGTTTTTT. Amino acids: CASSQGRDRSYTGELFF.

The chain couples TRBV5-1 to TRBJ2-5; a weak D match, TRBD2 (5 bases). The germline gives CDR1 SGHRS, CDR2 YFSETQ. This CDR3 comprises 14 residues. Trimming took off 4 bases at V and 1 base at J, with 11 bases between the two ends. The CDR3 here is CASSRGIIQETQYF. CDR3 DNA sequence: TGCGCCAGCAGCCGGGGAATAATCCAAGAGACCCAGTACTTC.

This clonotype was counted between two and nine times. The CDR3 reads CASSHFIRELDTQYF. CDR3 bases: TGTGCCAGCAGTCACTTCATCCGGGAGCTAGATACGCAGTATTTT. The chain has TRBV7-9 and TRBJ2-3; TRBD2 might be the D (6 bases). Trimming took 6 bases from V and 5 from J, leaving 18 bases between them. CDR1 is SEHNR, CDR2 FQNEAQ, per germline (reference sequence). The CDR3 consists of 15 residues.

The chain employs TRBV7-2 and TRBJ1-1, with a weak D call TRBD1 (5 bases). The germline CDR1 and CDR2 sequences are SGHTA and FQGNSA. Trimming shortened V by 6 bases and J by 7 bases, and 15 bases separated the two germline ends. The CDR3 loop spans 13 amino acids. CDR3 region: CASRKSGGIEAFF. The CDR3 nucleotides are TGTGCCAGCAGAAAGTCGGGGGGTATTGAAGCTTTCTTT.